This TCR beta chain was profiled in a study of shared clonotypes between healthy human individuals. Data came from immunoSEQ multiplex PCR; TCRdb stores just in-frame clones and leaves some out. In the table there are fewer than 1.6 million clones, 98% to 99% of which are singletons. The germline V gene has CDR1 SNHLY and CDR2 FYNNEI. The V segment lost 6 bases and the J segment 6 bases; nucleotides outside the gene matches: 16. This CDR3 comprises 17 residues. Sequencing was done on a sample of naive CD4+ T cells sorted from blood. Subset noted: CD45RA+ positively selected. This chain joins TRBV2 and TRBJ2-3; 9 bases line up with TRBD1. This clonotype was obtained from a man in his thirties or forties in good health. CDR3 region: CASSPYRDRVNWDTQYF. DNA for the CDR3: TGTGCCAGCAGCCCTTACCGGGACAGGGTGAATTGGGATACGCAGTATTTT.